This entry features one T cell receptor (beta chain) sequence. These data are taken from a study of tumor-infiltrating lymphocytes in primary liver carcinoma. CDR3 length equals 15 residues. V shed 9 bases and J 11 bases; nucleotides not matched to a gene: 20. Extraction also yielded germline DNA, while blood RNA was obtained from unsorted whole blood. TCR beta cDNA was made from 400 to 600 ng total RNA with a constant-region primer. Slightly modified ARM-PCR, run as three nested multiplex PCR rounds, produced the TCR beta libraries. The first two PCR rounds used TRBV1-TRBV30 forward primers with a C-beta reverse primer, roughly 11 cycles each. TCRdb redid the calling of the multiplex PCR reads with MiXCR, one entry per CDR3 protein. Among about 310,000 distinct CDR3 sequences listed, almost 60% were seen once.

The TCR was taken from a woman aged 25 to 39 with primary liver carcinoma and hepatitis B virus infection. Sequenced sample: peripheral blood. The rearrangement uses TRBV12-3 or TRBV12-4 and TRBJ2-5; TRBD1 aligns across 8 bases. The CDR3 spells CASMLGQAEVGTQYF. For the CDR3, the DNA is TGTGCCAGTATGCTGGGACAGGCGGAAGTTGGGACGCAGTACTTC.